Listed below are T cell receptor beta chains from one sample, sequenced in a study of T cell repertoires in cytomegalovirus infection. MiXCR, run by TCRdb on the reads, gives a single entry per CDR3 protein. Among 450,000 to 600,000 distinct CDR3 sequences listed, under 45% were seen once. For these receptors, no antigen is known. The material sequenced was cultured PBMCs, taken from culture after CMV antigen stimulation. The receptor source for this set is a human donor in good health (CMV status not recorded). Some clones in this sample may be carry-over from other donors' samples. The CDR3 runs from the conserved cysteine through the conserved F or W. Fields, in order: J gene, V gene, CDR3 length, clone size, D gene, CDR3 protein, CDR3 DNA. D genes are given only for firm matches. Not all rows give a size; the values are once, few, many and, for expanded clones, a class.

j_call: TRBJ1-1; v_call: TRBV20-1; cdr3_length: 13; clone_size: NA; d_call: NA; cdr3_aa: CSVLAGMNTEAFF; cdr3_nt: TGCAGTGTTCTCGCGGGAATGAACACTGAAGCTTTCTTT
j_call: TRBJ2-7; v_call: TRBV5-4; cdr3_length: 15; clone_size: NA; d_call: NA; cdr3_aa: CASSQATGPSYEQYF; cdr3_nt: TGTGCCAGCAGCCAAGCGACAGGACCCAGCTACGAGCAGTACTTC
j_call: TRBJ2-1; v_call: TRBV28; cdr3_length: 16; clone_size: NA; d_call: TRBD2; cdr3_aa: CASSYLGGRGHNEQFF; cdr3_nt: TGTGCCAGCAGTTACCTGGGGGGGAGAGGCCACAATGAGCAGTTCTTC
j_call: TRBJ2-5; v_call: TRBV20-1; cdr3_length: 17; clone_size: NA; d_call: NA; cdr3_aa: CSAIGRISGWYQETQYF; cdr3_nt: TGCAGTGCTATCGGTCGGATTAGCGGATGGTACCAAGAGACCCAGTACTTC
j_call: TRBJ2-5; v_call: TRBV2; cdr3_length: 13; clone_size: once; d_call: NA; cdr3_aa: CASRWQTQETQYF; cdr3_nt: TGTGCCAGCCGTTGGCAGACTCAAGAGACCCAGTACTTC
j_call: TRBJ2-5; v_call: TRBV7-2; cdr3_length: 15; clone_size: few; d_call: NA; cdr3_aa: CASSAAGRHQETQYF; cdr3_nt: TGTGCCAGCAGCGCGGCGGGGAGACACCAAGAGACCCAGTACTTC
j_call: TRBJ2-7; v_call: TRBV6-5; cdr3_length: 15; clone_size: once; d_call: TRBD2; cdr3_aa: CASSPRGGGLYEQYF; cdr3_nt: TGTGCCAGCAGCCCCCGGGGGGGGGGGCTCTACGAGCAGTACTTC
j_call: TRBJ2-4; v_call: TRBV7-6; cdr3_length: 13; clone_size: NA; d_call: NA; cdr3_aa: CASTLRGLDIQYF; cdr3_nt: TGTGCCAGCACACTAAGGGGCCTGGACATTCAGTACTTC
j_call: TRBJ1-2; v_call: TRBV6-5; cdr3_length: 15; clone_size: NA; d_call: NA; cdr3_aa: CASSYPSGGADGYTF; cdr3_nt: TGTGCCAGCAGTTACCCTTCTGGAGGGGCGGATGGCTACACCTTC
j_call: TRBJ1-1; v_call: TRBV7-8; cdr3_length: 15; clone_size: NA; d_call: NA; cdr3_aa: CASSWGDRRNTEAFF; cdr3_nt: TGTGCCAGCAGCTGGGGAGACAGGAGGAACACTGAAGCTTTCTTT
j_call: TRBJ2-1; v_call: TRBV12-3/TRBV12-4; cdr3_length: 14; clone_size: NA; d_call: NA; cdr3_aa: CASQRGRAYNEQFF; cdr3_nt: TGTGCCAGTCAGAGGGGGAGGGCGTACAATGAGCAGTTCTTC
j_call: TRBJ2-7; v_call: TRBV6-6; cdr3_length: 14; clone_size: few; d_call: NA; cdr3_aa: CASSLAGESYEQYF; cdr3_nt: TGTGCCAGCAGCCTCGCAGGGGAGTCCTACGAGCAGTACTTC
j_call: TRBJ1-2; v_call: TRBV6-8; cdr3_length: 12; clone_size: once; d_call: TRBD1; cdr3_aa: CASSPQGIGYTF; cdr3_nt: TGTGCCAGCAGTCCACAGGGGATCGGCTACACCTTC
j_call: TRBJ1-1; v_call: TRBV7-6; cdr3_length: 16; clone_size: NA; d_call: NA; cdr3_aa: CASSLDGGEMNTEAFF; cdr3_nt: TGTGCCAGCAGCTTAGATGGCGGAGAGATGAACACTGAAGCTTTCTTT
j_call: TRBJ2-1; v_call: TRBV20-1; cdr3_length: 16; clone_size: once; d_call: TRBD2; cdr3_aa: CSARDLASGSPNEQFF; cdr3_nt: TGCAGTGCTAGAGATCTGGCTAGCGGGAGTCCCAATGAGCAGTTCTTC
j_call: TRBJ2-1; v_call: TRBV4-3; cdr3_length: 13; clone_size: NA; d_call: NA; cdr3_aa: CASSQDGANEQFF; cdr3_nt: TGCGCCAGCAGCCAAGATGGGGCCAATGAGCAGTTCTTC
j_call: TRBJ1-6; v_call: TRBV7-8; cdr3_length: 15; clone_size: NA; d_call: NA; cdr3_aa: CASSDQRARNSPLHF; cdr3_nt: TGTGCCAGCAGCGACCAGCGGGCCAGGAATTCACCCCTCCACTTT
j_call: TRBJ2-1; v_call: TRBV11-2; cdr3_length: 16; clone_size: few; d_call: NA; cdr3_aa: CASTRLADRVPSEQFF; cdr3_nt: TGTGCCAGCACGCGCCTTGCGGACAGAGTTCCGAGTGAGCAGTTCTTC
j_call: TRBJ2-7; v_call: TRBV19; cdr3_length: 14; clone_size: NA; d_call: NA; cdr3_aa: CASSIRQDTYEQYF; cdr3_nt: TGTGCCAGTAGTATCCGCCAGGATACCTACGAGCAGTACTTC
j_call: TRBJ2-1; v_call: TRBV7-2; cdr3_length: 13; clone_size: NA; d_call: NA; cdr3_aa: CASSGGAVMEQFF; cdr3_nt: TGTGCCAGCAGCGGGGGGGCCGTCATGGAGCAGTTCTTC
j_call: TRBJ1-1; v_call: TRBV4-1; cdr3_length: 14; clone_size: few; d_call: NA; cdr3_aa: CASSQETGSTEAFF; cdr3_nt: TGCGCCAGCAGCCAAGAGACAGGCAGCACTGAAGCTTTCTTT
j_call: TRBJ2-7; v_call: TRBV20-1; cdr3_length: 17; clone_size: NA; d_call: TRBD2; cdr3_aa: CSATTSGRASGQHEQYF; cdr3_nt: TGCAGTGCTACGACTAGCGGGAGGGCGTCGGGTCAGCACGAGCAGTACTTC
j_call: TRBJ2-5; v_call: TRBV7-8; cdr3_length: 14; clone_size: NA; d_call: NA; cdr3_aa: CGSSLESTLATVYF; cdr3_nt: TGTGGCAGCAGCTTAGAATCGACGCTAGCGACAGTATACTTC
j_call: TRBJ1-4; v_call: TRBV6-5; cdr3_length: 15; clone_size: NA; d_call: TRBD1; cdr3_aa: CASSPRDRVAEKLFF; cdr3_nt: TGTGCCAGCAGTCCCCGGGACAGGGTGGCTGAAAAACTGTTTTTT
j_call: TRBJ2-7; v_call: TRBV7-9; cdr3_length: 17; clone_size: NA; d_call: TRBD2; cdr3_aa: CASSTPETSGNTYEQYF; cdr3_nt: TGTGCCAGCAGTACTCCAGAGACTAGCGGGAACACATACGAGCAGTACTTC